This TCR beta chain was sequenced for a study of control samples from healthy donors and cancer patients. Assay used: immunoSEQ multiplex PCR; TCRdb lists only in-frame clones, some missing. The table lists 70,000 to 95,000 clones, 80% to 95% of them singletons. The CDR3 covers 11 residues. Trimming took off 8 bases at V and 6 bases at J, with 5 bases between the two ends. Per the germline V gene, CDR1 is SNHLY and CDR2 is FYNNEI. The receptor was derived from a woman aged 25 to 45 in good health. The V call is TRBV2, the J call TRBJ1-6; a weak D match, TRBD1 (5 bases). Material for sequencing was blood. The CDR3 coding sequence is TGTGCCAGCGGGGGTAATTCACCCCTCCACTTT. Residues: CASGGNSPLHF.